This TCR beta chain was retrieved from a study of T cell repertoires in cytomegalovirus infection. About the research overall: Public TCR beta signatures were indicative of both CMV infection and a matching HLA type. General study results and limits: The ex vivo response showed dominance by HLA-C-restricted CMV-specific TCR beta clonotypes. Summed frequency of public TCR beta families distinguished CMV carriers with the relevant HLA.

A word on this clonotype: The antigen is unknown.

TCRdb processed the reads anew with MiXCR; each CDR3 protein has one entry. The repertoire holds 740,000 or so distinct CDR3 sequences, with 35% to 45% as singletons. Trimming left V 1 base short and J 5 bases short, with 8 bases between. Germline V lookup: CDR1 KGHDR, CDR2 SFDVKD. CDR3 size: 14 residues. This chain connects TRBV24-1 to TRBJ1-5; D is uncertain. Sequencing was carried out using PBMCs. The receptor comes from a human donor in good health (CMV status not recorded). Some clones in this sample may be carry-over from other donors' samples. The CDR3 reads CATSDFRGDQPQHF. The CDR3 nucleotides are TGTGCCACCAGTGATTTTCGTGGGGATCAGCCCCAGCATTTT.